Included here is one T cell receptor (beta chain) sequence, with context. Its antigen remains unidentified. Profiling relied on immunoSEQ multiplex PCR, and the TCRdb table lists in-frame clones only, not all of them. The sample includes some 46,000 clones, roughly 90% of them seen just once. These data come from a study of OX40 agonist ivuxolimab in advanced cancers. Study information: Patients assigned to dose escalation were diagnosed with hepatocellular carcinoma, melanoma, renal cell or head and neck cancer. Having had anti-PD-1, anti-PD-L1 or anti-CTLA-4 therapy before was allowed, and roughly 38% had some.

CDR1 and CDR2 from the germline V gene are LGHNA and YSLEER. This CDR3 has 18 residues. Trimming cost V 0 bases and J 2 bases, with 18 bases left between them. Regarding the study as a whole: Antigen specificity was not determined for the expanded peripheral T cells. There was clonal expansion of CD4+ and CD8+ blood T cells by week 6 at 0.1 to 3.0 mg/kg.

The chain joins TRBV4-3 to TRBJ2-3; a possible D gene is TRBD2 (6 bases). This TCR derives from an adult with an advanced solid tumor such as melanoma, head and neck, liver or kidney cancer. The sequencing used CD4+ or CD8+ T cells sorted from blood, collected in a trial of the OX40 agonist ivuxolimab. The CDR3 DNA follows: TGCGCCAGCAGCCAAGATCCGGTGGGGGGTAGTTCCACAGATACGCAGTATTTT. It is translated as CASSQDPVGGSSTDTQYF.